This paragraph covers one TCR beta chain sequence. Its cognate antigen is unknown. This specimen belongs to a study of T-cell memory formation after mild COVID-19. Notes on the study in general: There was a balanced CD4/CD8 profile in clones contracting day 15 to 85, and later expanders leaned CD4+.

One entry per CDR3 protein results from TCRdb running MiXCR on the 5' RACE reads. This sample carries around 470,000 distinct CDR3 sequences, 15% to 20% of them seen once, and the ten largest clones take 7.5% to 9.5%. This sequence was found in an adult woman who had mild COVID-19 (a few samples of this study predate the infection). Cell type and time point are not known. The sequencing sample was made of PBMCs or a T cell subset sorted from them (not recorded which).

In nucleotides, the CDR3 is TGTGCCAGCAGTGGTCGCTCTGGGGCCAACGTCCTGACTTTC. This gives the protein CASSGRSGANVLTF. The rearrangement uses TRBV2 and TRBJ2-6; D uncertain. This CDR3 region has 14 residues. V lost 4 bases, J lost 0 bases, and 4 bases lay in between. Germline V gene sequence: CDR1 SNHLY, CDR2 FYNNEI.